The rows below give T cell receptor beta chains drawn from one sample of a study of T cell responses to AZD1222 COVID-19 vaccine. Profiling relied on immunoSEQ multiplex PCR, and the TCRdb table lists in-frame clones only, not all of them. The sample holds about 86,000 clones, almost 80% seen once. Here the sequenced sample was peripheral blood, taken on day 0 of AZD1222 vaccination. These TCRs come from an adult in good health. The CDR3 runs from the conserved cysteine through the conserved F or W. Each record gives: J gene, D gene, V gene, CDR3 DNA, CDR3 protein. The D gene is left open where the match is weak.

TRBJ2-7,TRBD1,TRBV5-1,TGCGCCAGCAGCACCTCCGGGACAGGGCCCCAGGGGGAGCAGTACTTC,CASSTSGTGPQGEQYF
TRBJ2-7,TRBD2,TRBV27,TGTGCCAGCTCGGTGGGAGGGCCCCTCCGCGAGCAGTACTTC,CASSVGGPLREQYF
TRBJ2-1,NA,TRBV28,TGTGCCAGCAGCCCAGGTGGTGGGTCCCTTTCGGCCTACAATGAGCAGTTCTTC,CASSPGGGSLSAYNEQFF
TRBJ2-2,NA,TRBV5-1,TGCGCCAGCAGCTTGCCTTCTCCCACCGGGGAGCTGTTTTTT,CASSLPSPTGELFF
TRBJ2-2,TRBD2,TRBV7-9,TGTGCCAGCAGCTATACTAGCGGGAGATCTGGGACCGGGGAGCTGTTTTTT,CASSYTSGRSGTGELFF
TRBJ2-3,NA,TRBV15,TGTGCCACCAGCGCGAGTAAAACACGGCTTACAGATACGCAGTATTTT,CATSASKTRLTDTQYF
TRBJ1-2,NA,TRBV30,TGTGCCTGGAACCTCTTCGGGACTTTCGGCTACACCTTC,CAWNLFGTFGYTF
TRBJ1-6,NA,TRBV7-2,TGTGCCAGCAGCTTAAGCTGGGATTCACCCCTCCACTTT,CASSLSWDSPLHF
TRBJ1-3,NA,TRBV6-1,TGTGCCAGCAGTGAAGTGGCCGGGACTGGAAACACCATATATTTT,CASSEVAGTGNTIYF
TRBJ2-3,NA,TRBV27,TGTGCCAGCAGTTTTAGGCCGCGGGCTAGGATTGCAGATACGCAGTATTTT,CASSFRPRARIADTQYF